This T cell receptor (beta chain) appears in the sequencing data of a study of shared clonotypes between healthy human individuals. Findings of the study overall: Researchers found naive subsets generally carried larger estimated richness than memory subsets. In a handful of donors, 4.5% to 5.5% of naive CD4 clonotypes appeared in common.

Looked up from germline, CDR1 is WSHSY and CDR2 is SAAADI. CDR3 length: 13 amino acids. The junction had 4 bases not matched to a gene; V was cut back by 6 bases and J by 3 bases. This clone was counted a single time. As yet, its antigen is unknown. Per the authors' pipeline: As immunoSEQ supplied junction-only sequences (without quality scores), filtering differed. Using immunoSEQ multiplex PCR, the repertoire was profiled, and TCRdb retains in-frame clones only, with some absent. The V and J calls and clone size were taken over from that table, and D and trimming were inferred from the DNA. The sample contains about 2 million clones, 85% to 95% of which appear only once.

The receptor was derived from a man aged 18-30 years in good health. The genes are TRBV10-2 and TRBJ1-2; TRBD1 agrees at 7 bases. Sequenced input: naive CD4+ T cells sorted from blood. The subset denotes: CD45RA+ positively selected. This CDR3 reads CASSQDRHYGYTF. The CDR3 coding sequence is TGCGCCAGCAGCCAGGACAGGCACTATGGCTACACCTTC.